Listed here are 7 T cell receptor beta chains from one sample, sequenced in a study of blood T cell repertoires in COVID-19. TCRdb's table, derived via immunoSEQ multiplex PCR, lists solely in-frame clones and lacks some. The sample has 350,000 to 450,000 clones; 70% to 90% are singletons. What was sequenced was PBMCs or T cells enriched from blood (not recorded which). These receptors were taken from a woman under 30 who had been exposed to COVID-19.

V and J are TRBV5-8 and TRBJ2-2, with 7 positions matching TRBD1. CDR3 size: 15 residues. Germline lookup yields CDR1 SGHTS and CDR2 YDEGEE. Trimming took 4 bases from V and 0 from J; bases not matched to a gene: 3. The CDR3 DNA reads TGTGCCAGCAGCCCTACAGGGGCGAACACCGGGGAGCTGTTTTTT. Protein sequence: CASSPTGANTGELFF.

The chain couples TRBV7-3 to TRBJ2-1, with 8 bases fitting TRBD2. The CDR3 covers 15 residues. V shed 0 bases and J 7 bases; nucleotides not matched to a gene: 5. Germline V lookup: CDR1 SGHTA, CDR2 FQGTGA. The CDR3 bases are TGTGCCAGCAGCTTAACTAGCGGGGTAGCGAATGAGCAGTTCTTC. Protein: CASSLTSGVANEQFF. Full variable domain (rest looked up from reference TRBV7-3 and TRBJ2-1): GAGVSQTPSNKVTEKGKYVELRCDPISGHTALYWYRQSLGQGPEFLIYFQGTGAADDSGLPNDRFFAVRPEGSVSTLKIQRTERGDSAVYLCASSLTSGVANEQFFGPGTRLTVL.

The rearrangement links TRBV13 to TRBJ2-7, with D uncertain. Germline lookup yields CDR1 PRHDT and CDR2 FYEKMQ (reference sequence). Deletions cut 1 base from V and 1 base from J, with 8 bases between. The CDR3 contains 14 residues. The CDR3: CASSLVSSSYEQYF. In DNA form, the CDR3 reads TGTGCCAGCAGCTTAGTTTCCAGTTCCTACGAGCAGTACTTC.

The chain is built from TRBV2 and TRBJ1-6, with 7 bases that match TRBD1. CDR1 is SNHLY and CDR2 is FYNNEI in the germline V gene. The CDR3 is 15 amino acids. Trimming removed 5 bases from V and 7 bases from J; junction bases left unmatched: 8. Here the CDR3 DNA reads TGTGCCAGCAGTCCTCAGGGGGGTGTGAATTCACCCCTCCACTTT. Its translation: CASSPQGGVNSPLHF. Full variable domain (remainder filled in from reference TRBV2 and TRBJ1-6): EPEVTQTPSHQVTQMGQEVILRCVPISNHLYFYWYRQILGQKVEFLVSFYNNEISEKSEIFDDQFSVERPDGSNFTLKIRSTKLEDSAMYFCASSPQGGVNSPLHFGNGTRLTVT.

The rearrangement joins TRBV4-2 to TRBJ2-5; no clear D. The germline V gene has CDR1 LGHNA and CDR2 YNFKEQ. The CDR3 is made up of 14 amino acids. The V end lost 2 bases, the J end lost 5 bases, and 12 bases lay between the germline ends. The CDR3 DNA follows: TGTGCCAGCAGCCAACCTGGTGTTCGGGAGACCCAGTACTTC. Its translation is CASSQPGVRETQYF.

To note about this clone: The identical CDR3 is also encoded by other nucleotide sequences in the sample. This sequence joins TRBV28 and TRBJ2-7; 7 positions match TRBD2. This CDR3 comprises 15 residues. Germline V gene sequence: CDR1 MDHEN, CDR2 SYDVKM. V lost 4 bases, J lost 0 bases, and 6 bases stayed unmatched. Here the CDR3 reads CASSSPGGNSYEQYF. The CDR3, as DNA: TGTGCCAGCAGTTCCCCGGGAGGCAACTCCTACGAGCAGTACTTC.

V usage is TRBV9 and J usage is TRBJ2-1, with 9 bases matching TRBD2. Germline CDR1 is SGDLS and CDR2 is YYNGEE. The CDR3 has 15 residues. V trimming: 0 bases; J trimming: 7 bases; junction bases outside the gene matches: 5. CDR3 region: CASSVVRLAGNEQFF. As DNA, the CDR3 is TGTGCCAGCAGCGTAGTTCGGCTAGCGGGGAATGAGCAGTTCTTC.